These 29 T cell receptor beta chains share one sample of origin, sequenced in a study of blood T cell repertoires in COVID-19. Assay: immunoSEQ multiplex PCR; the TCRdb copy retains only in-frame clones and omits some. The table has more than 150,000 clones, roughly four fifths seen once; the top ten hold around 14%. The sample comprised peripheral blood. These receptors all come from a man aged 25 to 40 with active or convalescent COVID-19.

The V call is TRBV24-1, the J call TRBJ2-1; possible D gene TRBD1, 6 bases. This CDR3 comprises 18 residues. V lost 6 bases to trimming and J lost 0 bases, with 20 bases between them. Germline V gene lookup returns CDR1 KGHDR and CDR2 SFDVKD. Here the CDR3 reads CATSSAGAYSSSYNEQFF. The CDR3 DNA follows: TGTGCCACCAGTTCGGCAGGGGCCTACTCGAGCTCCTACAATGAGCAGTTCTTC.

The chain combines TRBV12-5 with TRBJ2-7; 9 nucleotides line up with TRBD2. Germline V gene sequence: CDR1 LGHNT, CDR2 FRNRAP. The CDR3 runs 21 residues. V lost 4 bases, J lost 0 bases, and 22 bases stayed unmatched. This CDR3 is CASGSGGSPGVAGVYSYEQYF. CDR3 coding DNA: TGTGCTAGTGGTTCCGGGGGGAGCCCAGGGGTAGCGGGAGTTTACTCCTACGAGCAGTACTTC.

The table lists this clone with many counts. This sample also contains other DNA sequences that code for the same CDR3. The CDR3 DNA sequence: TGTGCCAGCAGTTACGAAGGGGGCAATCAGCCCCAGCATTTT. Protein sequence: CASSYEGGNQPQHF. This chain joins TRBV6-6 and TRBJ1-5; tentatively, D is TRBD1 (5 bases). CDR1 MNHNY and CDR2 SVGAGI come from the germline V gene (reference sequence). This CDR3 is built from 14 residues. Trimming stripped 2 bases from V and 2 bases from J, with 7 bases between.

The chain links TRBV4-1 to TRBJ1-3; D possibly corresponds to TRBD1 (5 bases). The CDR3 extends over 17 amino acids. Germline V gene data show CDR1 as MGHRA and CDR2 as YSYEKL. Trimming shortened V by 0 bases and J by 2 bases, and 14 bases separated the two germline ends. In DNA form, the CDR3 reads TGCGCCAGCAGCCAAGATGGCGGGGGGAGCACTGGAAACACCATATATTTT. Protein: CASSQDGGGSTGNTIYF.

The chain employs TRBV2 and TRBJ1-5; D is uncertain. From germline, CDR1 is SNHLY and CDR2 FYNNEI. The CDR3 sequence is 19 residues long. The germline V and J ends were trimmed by 6 bases and 0 bases, with 24 bases remaining between them. The CDR3 here is CASSQQRRTNYYSNQPQHF. The CDR3 region has the DNA TGTGCCAGCAGCCAACAACGACGAACGAATTACTATAGCAATCAGCCCCAGCATTTT.

J is TRBJ1-6 and V is TRBV9; D possibly corresponds to TRBD1 (5 bases). The germline gives CDR1 SGDLS, CDR2 YYNGEE. CDR3 length: 14 residues. V was clipped by 4 bases and J by 10 bases, with 15 bases between them. The CDR3 bases are TGTGCCAGCAGCCCTACTTCGGGGGTCTCACCCCTCCACTTT. Translated, it gives CASSPTSGVSPLHF.

Here the CDR3 DNA reads TGTGCCAGCAGCCGCCGGGAGAACACTGAAGCTTTCTTT. It codes for CASSRRENTEAFF. The V gene is TRBV7-9, the J gene TRBJ1-1; D is undetermined. The length of the CDR3 is 13 residues. The germline V and J ends were trimmed by 5 bases and 1 base, with 8 bases remaining between them. Germline V gene sequence: CDR1 SEHNR, CDR2 FQNEAQ (reference sequence).

The chain couples TRBV18 to TRBJ1-2; weak D call: TRBD1 (5 bases). CDR1 and CDR2 (germline): KGHSH, LQKENI. Trimming removed 3 bases at V and 5 bases at J, with 7 bases between. The CDR3 is 12 residues long. Here the CDR3 reads CASSPRGYGYTF. CDR3 DNA: TGTGCCAGCTCACCCCGGGGGTATGGCTACACCTTC.

The chain has TRBV15 and TRBJ2-7; possibly TRBD1 for D (5 bases). The CDR3 is 15 amino acids. Germline V lookup: CDR1 LNHNV, CDR2 YYDKDF (reference sequence). Trimming took off 1 base at V and 1 base at J, with 11 bases between the two ends. CDR3 nucleotide sequence: TGTGCCACCAGCAGAGCAGGGCTAGAATCCTACGAGCAGTACTTC. It translates to CATSRAGLESYEQYF.

The chain is built from TRBV3-1 (or the pseudogene TRBV3-2) and TRBJ2-2; D possibly corresponds to TRBD2 (6 bases). This CDR3 has 17 amino acids. Trimming shortened V by 0 bases and J by 1 base, and 12 bases separated the two germline ends. The germline V gene has CDR1 LGHDT and CDR2 YNNKEL (reference sequence). The DNA for the CDR3 is TGTGCCAGCAGCCAAGATCTCCTAGCGAAGAACACCGGGGAGCTGTTTTTT. Amino acids: CASSQDLLAKNTGELFF.

The genes are TRBV6-5 and TRBJ2-6, with D tentatively TRBD2 (5 bases). Looked up from germline, CDR1 is MNHEY and CDR2 is SVGAGI. The CDR3 has 15 residues. Trimming took 6 bases from V and 0 from J, leaving 9 bases between them. For the CDR3, the DNA is TGTGCCAGCAGCCTAGCTGTCTCTGGGGCCAACGTCCTGACTTTC. Encoded protein: CASSLAVSGANVLTF.

This sequence joins TRBV6-1 and TRBJ2-1; the match to TRBD1 covers 8 bases. In germline, CDR1 is MNHNS, CDR2 SASEGT. V shed 3 bases, J shed 7 bases, and the junction held 11 bases outside the gene matches. The CDR3 covers 16 residues. The CDR3 DNA reads TGTGCCAGCAGTGACGGACCCCAGGGGGCGAGTAATGAGCAGTTCTTC. Amino acids: CASSDGPQGASNEQFF.

This clone was seen a single time. The chain joins TRBV28 to TRBJ1-2; 7 bases map to TRBD1. V gave up 6 bases and J gave up 3 bases; unmatched junction bases: 13. In germline, CDR1 is MDHEN, CDR2 SYDVKM. The length of the CDR3 is 16 residues. DNA of the CDR3: TGTGCCAGCAGAGACAGGGAGACGGTTTGGTACTATGGCTACACCTTC. Protein product: CASRDRETVWYYGYTF.

J is TRBJ2-3 and V is TRBV10-1, with 8 bases matching TRBD2. V was pared by 6 bases and J by 0 bases, with 11 bases of the junction left unmatched. The CDR3 covers 17 residues. Germline CDR1 reads WNHNN; CDR2 reads SYGVQD (reference sequence). CDR3 in amino acids: CASSASGGLESTDTQYF. The CDR3 DNA is TGCGCCAGCAGCGCGAGCGGGGGATTGGAGAGCACAGATACGCAGTATTTT.

The chain couples TRBV5-1 to TRBJ1-5; TRBD1 matches at 7 bases. The CDR3 contains 14 residues. CDR1 is SGHRS, CDR2 YFSETQ, per germline. J lost 5 bases, V lost 4 bases, and 6 bases had no gene match. The CDR3 reads CASSAGTDYQPQHF. CDR3 coding DNA: TGCGCCAGCAGCGCCGGGACAGATTATCAGCCCCAGCATTTT.

This clone was seen once. The chain combines TRBV6-5 with TRBJ2-7, with D perhaps TRBD1 (6 bases). V was clipped by 0 bases and J by 4 bases, with 13 bases between them. The CDR3 is 15 amino acids. The V gene's germline CDR1 is MNHEY and CDR2 SVGAGI. Here the CDR3 DNA reads TGTGCCAGCAGTTACTCCGTGGGACAAGTATACGAGCAGTACGTC. It specifies CASSYSVGQVYEQYV.

This chain links TRBV3-1 (or the pseudogene TRBV3-2) with TRBJ1-2, with TRBD1 as a possible D gene (6 bases). The CDR3 contains 13 residues. V was shortened by 3 bases and J by 4 bases, with 9 bases between the two germline ends. Germline V CDR1 and CDR2: LGHDT, YNNKEL (reference sequence). The DNA of the CDR3 is TGTGCCAGCAGCCACACAGGGTCCTATGGCTACACCTTC. Its translation is CASSHTGSYGYTF.

The genes are TRBV12-3 or TRBV12-4 and TRBJ2-7; D call uncertain. The CDR3 is 13 residues long. Trimming took off 4 bases at V and 7 bases at J, with 14 bases between the two ends. CDR3 nucleotides: TGTGCCAGCAGTTCGTTGAGACAAGAGGAGCAGTACTTC. Its protein is CASSSLRQEEQYF.

This clone was observed a handful of times. The rearrangement joins TRBV18 to TRBJ2-7, with a tentative D call TRBD1 (6 bases). The germline V and J ends were trimmed by 2 bases and 5 bases, with 13 bases remaining between them. CDR1 is KGHSH, CDR2 LQKENI, per germline. The length of the CDR3 is 14 residues. In DNA form, the CDR3 reads TGTGCCAGCTCACCAGGCCAGGGGAGAAACGAGCAGTACTTC. Its protein is CASSPGQGRNEQYF.

The J gene is TRBJ1-5, the V gene TRBV9; 10 bases map to TRBD1. There are 16 residues in the CDR3. From germline, CDR1 is SGDLS and CDR2 YYNGEE. V shed 3 bases and J 3 bases; nucleotides not matched to a gene: 6. The CDR3 region has the DNA TGTGCCAGCAGCGGAGGGACAGGGGCCCCCAATCAGCCCCAGCATTTT. It translates to CASSGGTGAPNQPQHF.

The CDR3 DNA is TGTGCCAGCAGTTACGGACACCTGAACACTGAAGCTTTCTTT. Its protein product is CASSYGHLNTEAFF. The chain recombines TRBV6-2 or TRBV6-3 with TRBJ1-1; perhaps TRBD1 as D (5 bases). The CDR3 runs to 14 residues. The germline gives CDR1 MNHEY, CDR2 SVGEGT. Trimming stripped 2 bases from V and 0 bases from J, with 7 bases between.

This clone was counted only a few times. The CDR3 loop is CATSDHGQGLGGYTF. Written as DNA, the CDR3 is TGTGCCACCAGTGACCATGGACAGGGTCTTGGCGGCTACACCTTC. The chain links TRBV24-1 to TRBJ1-2; 8 positions match TRBD1. V lost 4 bases to trimming and J lost 8 bases; unmatched junction nucleotides: 11. This CDR3 region has 15 residues. Per germline, CDR1 KGHDR and CDR2 SFDVKD.

This chain connects TRBV6-5 to TRBJ2-1; D call uncertain. This CDR3 spans 13 amino acids. Germline-derived CDR1 and CDR2 are MNHEY and SVGAGI. Trimming pared 6 bases from V and 0 bases from J, leaving 6 bases between. CDR3 amino acids: CASRSSSYNEQFF. Written as DNA, the CDR3 is TGTGCCAGCAGGAGTAGCTCCTACAATGAGCAGTTCTTC.

The CDR3 spells CASSQRLVVPYNEQFF. In nucleotides, the CDR3 is TGTGCCAGCAGCCAACGATTAGTGGTCCCGTACAATGAGCAGTTCTTC. This chain links TRBV11-2 with TRBJ2-1, with D hard to call. Trimming took 5 bases from V and 4 from J, leaving 18 bases between them. Germline V gives CDR1 SGHAT, CDR2 FQNNGV. The CDR3 spans 16 residues.

The V gene is TRBV6-5, the J gene TRBJ1-5, with D perhaps matching TRBD1 (6 bases). The length of the CDR3 is 14 residues. Germline-derived CDR1 and CDR2 are MNHEY and SVGAGI. The V end lost 7 bases, the J end lost 1 base, and 11 bases lay between the germline ends. Written as DNA, the CDR3 is TGTGCCAGCATTATTAGGGGGAGCAATCAGCCCCAGCATTTT. Residues: CASIIRGSNQPQHF.

The chain joins TRBV6-1 to TRBJ1-2, with 9 nucleotides matching TRBD1. Germline CDR1 reads MNHNS; CDR2 reads SASEGT. The CDR3 covers 16 residues. The trim removed 3 bases at V and 4 bases at J, leaving 9 bases unmatched. The DNA for the CDR3 is TGTGCCAGCAGTGATACTCCGGGACAGGGAACCTATGGCTACACCTTC. This encodes CASSDTPGQGTYGYTF.

This clone was observed a single time. The CDR3: CASSIQAEGAQHF. The CDR3 DNA follows: TGTGCCAGTAGTATTCAGGCCGAGGGGGCCCAGCATTTT. V and J are TRBV19 and TRBJ1-5, with D possibly matching TRBD1 (6 bases). Germline values: CDR1 LNHDA, CDR2 SQIVND (reference sequence). This CDR3 contains 13 residues. V gave up 3 bases and J gave up 11 bases, with 14 bases separating them.

The chain couples TRBV10-3 to TRBJ2-2; 10 bases align to TRBD1. Trimming at V came to 3 bases and at J to 7 bases, leaving 5 bases not matched to a gene. The CDR3 loop spans 15 amino acids. Germline V gene sequence: CDR1 ENHRY, CDR2 SYGVKD. CDR3 residues: CAISDGTGALGELFF. The DNA for the CDR3 is TGTGCCATCAGTGACGGGACAGGGGCCCTCGGGGAGCTGTTTTTT.

Here the CDR3 reads CASSLTSGSAGNEQFF. DNA for the CDR3: TGCGCCAGCAGCTTGACTAGCGGGAGTGCGGGCAATGAGCAGTTCTTC. This chain links TRBV5-1 with TRBJ2-1; TRBD2 agrees at 11 bases. V gave up 1 base and J gave up 6 bases; unmatched junction bases: 6. Germline assignment: CDR1 SGHRS and CDR2 YFSETQ. This CDR3 spans 16 amino acids.